This TCR beta chain derives from a study of blood T cell repertoires in COVID-19. Sequencing was performed with immunoSEQ multiplex PCR; in TCRdb, only in-frame clones are kept and a portion is missing. This sample has approximately 100,000 clones, with approximately 88% found just once. The CDR3 consists of 15 residues. With V trimmed by 2 bases and J by 7 bases, 3 bases remained unmatched. Germline V gene data show CDR1 as SGHDT and CDR2 as YYEEEE. This sequence was found in a human donor in a cohort sampled during active COVID-19. The specimen sequenced was peripheral blood. The chain links TRBV5-6 to TRBJ2-1, with 13 bases matching TRBD2. The CDR3 loop reads CASSFGGLAGNEQFF. The CDR3 DNA is TGTGCCAGCAGCTTTGGGGGACTAGCGGGGAATGAGCAGTTCTTC.